One sample yielded the 6 T cell receptor beta chains listed below, sequenced in a study of shared clonotypes between healthy human individuals. The assay was immunoSEQ multiplex PCR, and TCRdb's table has in-frame clones only and misses some. Here the sample spans over 850,000 clones, approximately 80% being singletons. Sequenced material: memory CD4+ T cells from PBMCs. Noted subset: CD45RA-negative fraction. The origin of the receptors is a young man in good health. Some clones in this sample may be carry-over from other donors' samples.

This clone has just one count. The chain employs TRBV11-3 and TRBJ2-1; 8 nucleotides align to TRBD2. The CDR3 length is 17 residues. The V gene's germline CDR1 is SGHNT and CDR2 YENEEA. J gave up 10 bases and V 0 bases, and 14 bases lay outside the gene matches. The DNA of the CDR3 is TGTGCCAGCAGCTTAGATAAGAGGAACGGGAGGGCCGGGGAGCAGTTCTTC. Its translation is CASSLDKRNGRAGEQFF.

The V gene is TRBV4-2, the J gene TRBJ2-7; no definite D call. V was clipped by 0 bases and J by 0 bases, with 6 bases between them. The CDR3 spans 14 residues. Germline V gene data show CDR1 as LGHNA and CDR2 as YNFKEQ. The CDR3 DNA follows: TGTGCCAGCAGCCAAGATAGGAGCTCCTACGAGCAGTACTTC. It codes for CASSQDRSSYEQYF.

The J gene is TRBJ1-4, the V gene TRBV27; no clear D gene. Between the trimmed V and J ends, which lost 3 bases and 3 bases, there was a span of 8 bases. The germline CDR1 and CDR2 sequences are MNHEY and SMNVEV (reference sequence). This CDR3 comprises 14 residues. The CDR3 sequence: CASSFYGANEKLFF. The CDR3 nucleotides read TGTGCCAGCAGTTTTTATGGTGCTAATGAAAAACTGTTTTTT.

The chain links TRBV18 to TRBJ1-1; 9 bases fit TRBD1. Germline V gives CDR1 KGHSH, CDR2 LQKENI. With V trimmed by 5 bases and J by 2 bases, 6 bases remained unmatched. The CDR3 is 15 amino acids. The CDR3 DNA follows: TGTGCCAGCTCATTTAAGGGACAGGGAAACACTGAAGCTTTCTTT. Translated, it gives CASSFKGQGNTEAFF.

This sequence joins TRBV2 and TRBJ2-7; D tentatively reads TRBD1 or TRBD2 (5 bases each). This CDR3 has 12 amino acids. Germline CDR1 and CDR2: SNHLY and FYNNEI. Trimming cost V 10 bases and J 4 bases, with 14 bases left between them. The CDR3 loop reads CATTGRRYEQYF. The CDR3 nucleotides are TGTGCCACCACGGGACGTCGGTACGAGCAGTACTTC.

The chain links TRBV7-2 to TRBJ1-5; a weak D match, TRBD1 (5 bases). With 5 bases removed from V and 2 bases from J, the gap between germline ends came to 16 bases. The CDR3 is made up of 16 amino acids. Germline V gene data show CDR1 as SGHTA and CDR2 as FQGNSA. The CDR3 reads CASSPRGFDRNQPQHF. Here the CDR3 DNA reads TGTGCCAGCAGCCCCCGGGGCTTTGATCGCAATCAGCCCCAGCATTTT.